This T cell receptor beta chain was documented in a study of T cell responses to AZD1222 COVID-19 vaccine. Study summary: Pooling of second doses given at about 4 or about 12 weeks was done.

Clones were sequenced by immunoSEQ multiplex PCR, and TCRdb holds only the in-frame ones, with some missing. In the table there are 150,000 to 180,000 clones, less than 90% of which are singletons. A remark on this clone: What it binds is not known.

Study-wide points: Reportedly, nearly half of unique spike TCRs recognized epitopes outside B.1.351/B.1.1.7 mutations. Repertoire sampling was restricted to post-peak T cell response timepoints. Females made up more of the donors, who were largely white British, and clonal diversity may have come out too low.

CDR3 length equals 15 residues. V was trimmed by 5 bases and J by 4 bases, leaving 15 bases between them. Germline V CDR1 and CDR2: PRHDT, FYEKMQ (reference sequence). The TCR was taken from an adult in good health. Sample: peripheral blood, taken on day 0 of AZD1222 vaccination. The V and J genes are TRBV13 and TRBJ1-3, with no clear D. In nucleotides, the CDR3 is TGTGCCAGCAGCGCCGAACTCCCGCCGGGAAACACCATATATTTT. Protein product: CASSAELPPGNTIYF.